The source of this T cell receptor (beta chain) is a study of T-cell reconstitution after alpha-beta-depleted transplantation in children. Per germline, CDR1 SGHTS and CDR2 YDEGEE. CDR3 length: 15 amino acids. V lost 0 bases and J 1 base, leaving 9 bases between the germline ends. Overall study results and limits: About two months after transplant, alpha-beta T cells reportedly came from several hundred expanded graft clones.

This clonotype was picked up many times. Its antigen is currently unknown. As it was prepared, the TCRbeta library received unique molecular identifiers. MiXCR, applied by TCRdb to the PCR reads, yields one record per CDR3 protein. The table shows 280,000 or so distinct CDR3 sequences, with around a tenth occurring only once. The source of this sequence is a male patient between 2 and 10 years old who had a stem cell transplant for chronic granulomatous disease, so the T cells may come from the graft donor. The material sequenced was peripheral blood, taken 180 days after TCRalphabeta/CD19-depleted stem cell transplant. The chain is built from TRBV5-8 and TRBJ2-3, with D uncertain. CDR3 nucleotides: TGTGCCAGCAGCTTGGGGTTCAGGCGCACAGATACGCAGTATTTT. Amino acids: CASSLGFRRTDTQYF.